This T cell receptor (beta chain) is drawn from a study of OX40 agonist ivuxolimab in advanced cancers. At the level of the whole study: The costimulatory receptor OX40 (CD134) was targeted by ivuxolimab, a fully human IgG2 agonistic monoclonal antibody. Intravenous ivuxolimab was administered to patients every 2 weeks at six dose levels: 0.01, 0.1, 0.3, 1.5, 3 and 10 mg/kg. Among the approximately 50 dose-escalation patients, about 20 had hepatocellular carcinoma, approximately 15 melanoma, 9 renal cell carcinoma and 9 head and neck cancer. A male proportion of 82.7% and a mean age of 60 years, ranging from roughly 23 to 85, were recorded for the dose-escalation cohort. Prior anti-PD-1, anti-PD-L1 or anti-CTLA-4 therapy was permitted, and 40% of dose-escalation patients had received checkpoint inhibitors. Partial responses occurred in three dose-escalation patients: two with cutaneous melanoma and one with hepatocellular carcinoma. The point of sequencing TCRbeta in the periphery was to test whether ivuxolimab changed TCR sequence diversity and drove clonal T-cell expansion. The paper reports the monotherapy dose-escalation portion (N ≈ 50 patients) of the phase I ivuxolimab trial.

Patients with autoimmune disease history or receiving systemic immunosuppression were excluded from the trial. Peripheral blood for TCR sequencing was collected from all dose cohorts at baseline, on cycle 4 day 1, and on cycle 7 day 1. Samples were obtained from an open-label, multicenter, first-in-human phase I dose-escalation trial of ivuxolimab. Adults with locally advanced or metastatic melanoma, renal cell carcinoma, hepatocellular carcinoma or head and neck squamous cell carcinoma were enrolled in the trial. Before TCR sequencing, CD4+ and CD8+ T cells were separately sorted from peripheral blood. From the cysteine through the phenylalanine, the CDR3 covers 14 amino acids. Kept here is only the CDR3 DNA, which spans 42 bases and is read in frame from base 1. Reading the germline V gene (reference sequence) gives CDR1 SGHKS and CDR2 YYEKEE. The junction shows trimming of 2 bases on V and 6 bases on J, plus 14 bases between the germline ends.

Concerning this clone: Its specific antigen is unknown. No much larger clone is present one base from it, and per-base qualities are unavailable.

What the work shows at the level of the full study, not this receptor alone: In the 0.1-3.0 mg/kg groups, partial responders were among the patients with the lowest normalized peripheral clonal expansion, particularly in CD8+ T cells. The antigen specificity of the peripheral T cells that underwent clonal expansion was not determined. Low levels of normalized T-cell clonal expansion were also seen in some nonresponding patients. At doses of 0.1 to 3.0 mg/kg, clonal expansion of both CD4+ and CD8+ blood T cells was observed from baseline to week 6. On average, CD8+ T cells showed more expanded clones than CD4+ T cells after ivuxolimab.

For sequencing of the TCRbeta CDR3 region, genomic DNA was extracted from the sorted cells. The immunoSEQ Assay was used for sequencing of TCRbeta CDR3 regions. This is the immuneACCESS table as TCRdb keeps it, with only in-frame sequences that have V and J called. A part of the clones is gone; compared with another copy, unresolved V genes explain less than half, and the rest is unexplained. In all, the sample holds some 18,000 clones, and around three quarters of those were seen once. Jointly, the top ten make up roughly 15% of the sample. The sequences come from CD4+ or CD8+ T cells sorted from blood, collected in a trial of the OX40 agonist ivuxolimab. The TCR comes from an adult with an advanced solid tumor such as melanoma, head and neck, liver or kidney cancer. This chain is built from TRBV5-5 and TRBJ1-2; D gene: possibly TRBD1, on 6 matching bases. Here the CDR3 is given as CASSFIVGGDGYTF. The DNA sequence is TGTGCCAGCAGCTTCATTGTAGGGGGTGATGGCTACACCTTC.